The 26 T cell receptor beta chains presented below share a single source sample, sequenced in a study of cytomegalovirus exposure and HLA in healthy donors. The PCR was carried out with 60 Vbeta primers and 13 Jbeta primers. TCRdb's copy holds only in-frame clones and misses some; the assay was immunoSEQ multiplex PCR. This table has around 140,000 clones, approximately 64% appearing once. The sample was PBMCs. The receptor source for this set is a woman aged 40-49 years in good health and CMV-seronegative.

V usage is TRBV30 and J usage is TRBJ1-4, with 8 bases lining up with TRBD1. The CDR3 loop spans 15 amino acids. Trimming cost V 3 bases and J 4 bases; bases outside gene matches: 7. CDR1 GTSNPN and CDR2 SVGIG come from the germline V gene (reference sequence). The CDR3 here is CAWSAQGAGNEKLFF. In DNA, the CDR3 is TGTGCCTGGAGCGCCCAGGGGGCCGGTAATGAAAAACTGTTTTTT.

The chain employs TRBV7-9 and TRBJ2-5, with TRBD2 matching 7 bases. Trimming took 0 bases from V and 2 from J; bases not matched to a gene: 3. The CDR3 is 15 residues long. The V gene's germline CDR1 is SEHNR and CDR2 FQNEAQ (reference sequence). In DNA form, the CDR3 reads TGTGCCAGCAGCTTAGCGCTAGCGGAACAAGAGACCCAGTACTTC. As protein: CASSLALAEQETQYF.

Points on this clone: The same CDR3 is also encoded by other DNA sequences in this sample. The V call is TRBV5-1, the J call TRBJ2-7; weak D call: TRBD1 (6 bases). Germline V lookup: CDR1 SGHRS, CDR2 YFSETQ. Between the trimmed V and J ends, which lost 4 bases and 0 bases, there was a span of 8 bases. This CDR3 is 13 amino acids long. CDR3 amino acids: CASSPDSSYEQYF. For the CDR3, the DNA is TGCGCCAGCAGCCCGGACAGCTCCTACGAGCAGTACTTC.

This clone occurred a few times. V and J are TRBV29-1 and TRBJ2-6, with 7 positions matching TRBD1. With 5 bases clipped from V and 3 bases from J, the junction kept 1 base outside the gene matches. This CDR3 is built from 13 residues. Germline V CDR1 and CDR2: SQVTM, ANQGSEA. The DNA for the CDR3 is TGCAGCGTTCAGGGGGATGGGGCCAACGTCCTGACTTTC. It is translated as CSVQGDGANVLTF.

The J gene is TRBJ1-2, the V gene TRBV19; D unresolved. The CDR3 covers 12 residues. Between the trimmed V and J ends, which lost 7 bases and 2 bases, there was a span of 8 bases. CDR1 and CDR2 from the germline V gene are LNHDA and SQIVND (reference sequence). Here the CDR3 DNA reads TGTGCCAGTACCTCTAACAACTATGGCTACACCTTC. As protein: CASTSNNYGYTF.

The V call is TRBV6-5, the J call TRBJ1-2, with D unclear. V was cut by 0 bases and J by 3 bases, with 8 bases left in between. The CDR3 runs 14 residues. The germline V gene has CDR1 MNHEY and CDR2 SVGAGI. DNA for the CDR3: TGTGCCAGCAGTTACTCTGGGAGGGACTATGGCTACACCTTC. As protein: CASSYSGRDYGYTF.

This clone was seen once. The same CDR3 also results from other DNA sequences found in this sample. The V gene is TRBV7-9, the J gene TRBJ1-4; D may be TRBD1 (5 bases). V was cut by 1 base and J by 5 bases, with 14 bases left in between. The germline V gene encodes CDR1 SEHNR and CDR2 FQNEAQ (reference sequence). CDR3 length: 16 residues. The DNA for the CDR3 is TGTGCCAGCAGCTTAGGCGTGCAGGGTGGGAATGAAAAACTGTTTTTT. It encodes CASSLGVQGGNEKLFF.

This clone turned up a few times. The gene calls are TRBV5-1 and TRBJ2-7; 8 bases map to TRBD2. The germline V gene encodes CDR1 SGHRS and CDR2 YFSETQ. V was pared by 5 bases and J by 1 base, with 11 bases of the junction left unmatched. This CDR3 spans 16 amino acids. CDR3 bases: TGCGCCAGCAGGATAACCTTAGCGGGAACATCCTACGAGCAGTACTTC. Protein product: CASRITLAGTSYEQYF.

The J gene is TRBJ1-2, the V gene TRBV13, with no clear D. The CDR3 is 16 amino acids. The germline V gene has CDR1 PRHDT and CDR2 FYEKMQ (reference sequence). V was clipped by 2 bases and J by 0 bases, with 13 bases between them. CDR3 sequence reads: CASSLRTAVSNYGYTF. The CDR3 DNA is TGTGCCAGCAGCTTACGCACAGCTGTTTCTAACTATGGCTACACCTTC.

A remark on this clone: Other DNA variants within this sample encode the same CDR3. This chain links TRBV11-2 with TRBJ2-5; 8 nucleotides align to TRBD1. The length of the CDR3 is 15 residues. V shed 5 bases and J 5 bases; nucleotides not matched to a gene: 10. Germline V gene lookup returns CDR1 SGHAT and CDR2 FQNNGV. This CDR3 is CASSPGQGGRETQYF. DNA for the CDR3: TGTGCCAGCAGCCCAGGACAGGGAGGTCGGGAGACCCAGTACTTC. Looking up the rest from reference TRBV11-2 and TRBJ2-5 gives the full variable domain: EAGVAQSPRYKIIEKRQSVAFWCNPISGHATLYWYQQILGQGPKLLIQFQNNGVVDDSQLPKDRFSAERLKGVDSTLKIQPAKLEDSAVYLCASSPGQGGRETQYFGPGTRLLVL.

This clone was recorded a few times. This rearrangement joins TRBV5-4 to TRBJ2-1; TRBD2 matches 10 bases. Germline values: CDR1 SGHNT, CDR2 YYREEE (reference sequence). This CDR3 comprises 16 residues. Germline trimming cut 3 bases from V and 4 bases from J; bases unmatched to any gene: 7. CDR3 in amino acids: CASSSPSGGLYNEQFF. The CDR3 bases are TGTGCCAGCAGCTCGCCTAGCGGGGGCCTTTACAATGAGCAGTTCTTC.

The rearrangement joins TRBV5-1 to TRBJ2-3; D perhaps matches TRBD1 (6 bases). V gave up 3 bases and J gave up 1 base, with 9 bases separating them. The germline V gene has CDR1 SGHRS and CDR2 YFSETQ. The CDR3 length is 14 residues. CDR3: CASSWDIGTDTQYF. CDR3 DNA: TGCGCCAGCAGCTGGGACATAGGCACAGATACGCAGTATTTT.

The chain carries TRBV7-2 and TRBJ1-3; 10 bases are shared with TRBD1. CDR1 and CDR2 from the germline V gene are SGHTA and FQGNSA. J was trimmed by 1 base and V by 5 bases; bases with no gene match: 5. CDR3 length equals 16 residues. The CDR3 DNA reads TGTGCCAGCAGCCTCGACAGGGGGCAGTCTGGAAACACCATATATTTT. Translation: CASSLDRGQSGNTIYF.

The table lists this clone with a count of one. This chain joins TRBV5-5 and TRBJ2-1, with TRBD1 matching over 11 bases. CDR1 SGHKS and CDR2 YYEKEE come from the germline V gene (reference sequence). The CDR3 runs to 15 residues. J lost 6 bases, V lost 4 bases, and 6 bases had no gene match. This chain's CDR3 is CASSHAGTGGNEQFF. The CDR3 region has the DNA TGTGCCAGCAGCCATGCCGGGACAGGGGGCAATGAGCAGTTCTTC.

This clone occurred a few times. The chain joins TRBV2 to TRBJ1-2, with unresolved D. This CDR3 has 15 amino acids. Trimming stripped 8 bases from V and 5 bases from J, with 21 bases between. The germline V gene has CDR1 SNHLY and CDR2 FYNNEI. This CDR3 reads CASDKLTLGLYGYTF. The CDR3 DNA reads TGTGCCAGCGATAAGCTAACCCTTGGGCTTTATGGCTACACCTTC.

V gene TRBV4-2 combines with J gene TRBJ1-1, with D tentatively TRBD1 (6 bases). Trimming left V 2 bases short and J 4 bases short, with 14 bases between. The CDR3 totals 15 residues. In germline, CDR1 is LGHNA, CDR2 YNFKEQ. The CDR3 sequence: CASSQHTGSGTEAFF. CDR3 bases: TGTGCCAGCAGCCAACACACAGGGTCCGGCACTGAAGCTTTCTTT.

The chain employs TRBV6-6 and TRBJ1-2; 7 bases align to TRBD1. Germline-derived CDR1 and CDR2 are MNHNY and SVGAGI (reference sequence). This CDR3 has 15 residues. The CDR3 DNA reads TGTGCGAGCCTCCTTCCGGGACAGCCCATCTATGGCTACACCTTC. Encoded protein: CASLLPGQPIYGYTF.

The sample holds a few counts of this clone. This chain links TRBV7-8 with TRBJ2-2; the D gene is possibly TRBD2 (5 bases). Germline V gene lookup returns CDR1 SGHVS and CDR2 FQNEAQ. The CDR3 is 13 amino acids. V lost 1 base, J lost 9 bases, and 9 bases lay in between. The CDR3 DNA sequence: TGTGCCAGCAGCTTAGTTGGGAGATGGGAGCTGTTTTTT. Encoded protein: CASSLVGRWELFF.

The chain combines TRBV7-2 with TRBJ1-2; possible D gene TRBD1, 6 bases. The CDR3 is made up of 16 amino acids. V was clipped by 2 bases and J by 8 bases, with 21 bases between them. CDR1 is SGHTA and CDR2 is FQGNSA in the germline V gene. The CDR3 region has the DNA TGTGCCAGCAGCTTAAGGGGGACCGGGAAAATGGCCGGCTACACCTTC. Protein product: CASSLRGTGKMAGYTF.

The gene calls are TRBV11-2 and TRBJ1-5, with D tentatively TRBD1 (5 bases). Germline V gene data show CDR1 as SGHAT and CDR2 as FQNNGV. Trimming stripped 0 bases from V and 5 bases from J, with 8 bases between. The CDR3 runs to 14 residues. The CDR3 nucleotides are TGTGCCAGCAGCTTAGATGGGGGGGATCAGCCCCAGCATTTT. Protein sequence: CASSLDGGDQPQHF.

The chain carries TRBV27 and TRBJ1-6, with TRBD1 matching 10 bases. Trimming took 4 bases from V and 7 from J; bases not matched to a gene: 4. The V gene's germline CDR1 is MNHEY and CDR2 SMNVEV (reference sequence). The CDR3 runs to 15 residues. In DNA form, the CDR3 reads TGTGCCAGCAGTTGGGACAGGGGTGACAATTCACCCCTCCACTTT. Protein product: CASSWDRGDNSPLHF.

This clone was detected only a few times. DNA of the CDR3: TGTGCCAGCAGTGAAGCGCTTCTGGCGGGGGGGGGCACAGATACGCAGTATTTT. Translating gives CASSEALLAGGGTDTQYF. The gene calls are TRBV2 and TRBJ2-3, with TRBD2 matching 9 bases. The length of the CDR3 is 18 residues. CDR1 and CDR2 from the germline V gene are SNHLY and FYNNEI. Unmatched junction bases numbered 8, after V lost 0 bases and J lost 1 base.

The table lists this clone with a few counts. This chain connects TRBV30 to TRBJ2-1; D possibly corresponds to TRBD2 (7 bases). The V gene lost 1 base and the J gene lost 4 bases, with 11 bases spanning the gap. CDR3 size: 14 residues. Per germline, CDR1 GTSNPN and CDR2 SVGIG (reference sequence). The CDR3 loop reads CAWSGGGAYNEQFF. In nucleotides, the CDR3 is TGTGCCTGGAGTGGAGGGGGGGCTTACAATGAGCAGTTCTTC.

V and J are TRBV6-1 and TRBJ2-2; 10 nucleotides agree with TRBD2. There are 15 residues in the CDR3. Germline CDR1 reads MNHNS; CDR2 reads SASEGT. Trimming cost V 4 bases and J 4 bases; bases outside gene matches: 3. CDR3 loop: CASSGGLAVTGELFF. The DNA for the CDR3 is TGTGCCAGCAGTGGAGGACTAGCGGTCACCGGGGAGCTGTTTTTT.

The V gene is TRBV7-9, the J gene TRBJ2-5, with 8 nucleotides matching TRBD1. The V and J ends lost 2 bases and 2 bases, in that order; junction bases with no gene match: 4. Germline CDR1 is SEHNR and CDR2 is FQNEAQ (reference sequence). There are 15 residues in the CDR3. The CDR3 coding sequence is TGTGCCAGCAGCTTAAGTCGACAGGGGCAAGAGACCCAGTACTTC. Translated: CASSLSRQGQETQYF.

The chain joins TRBV13 to TRBJ1-2; 8 bases match TRBD1. Unmatched junction bases numbered 4, after V lost 5 bases and J lost 8 bases. The germline CDR1 and CDR2 sequences are PRHDT and FYEKMQ (reference sequence). CDR3 length: 12 amino acids. CDR3 nucleotides: TGTGCCAGCAGCCCGACAGGGGACGGCTACACCTTC. Protein: CASSPTGDGYTF.